One sample yielded the 30 T cell receptor beta chains listed below, sequenced in a study of blood T cells in healthy people across ages (dated by TCRdb to 2014 to 2015). The library relied on 5' RACE. This sample was sequenced with an Illumina HiSeq 2500. A second about 7 to 11 cycle PCR used a sample-barcoded 5' primer and a J-beta primer mix. TCRdb trimmed the raw reads at Q25, called clones with MiXCR and kept productive beta chains. Each record represents a unique CDR3 protein, reported with the most common genes and DNA among its rows. The sample records 920,000 or so distinct CDR3 sequences, 40% to 45% of which are singletons. The ten largest clones capture 15% to 20% of the sample. Specimen: blood. Source of these receptors: a woman aged 60 to 75 in good health.

The chain joins TRBV20-1 to TRBJ2-7; D may be TRBD2 (5 bases). Germline-derived CDR1 and CDR2 are DFQATT and SNEGSKA (reference sequence). Trimming removed 0 bases at V and 3 bases at J, with 18 bases between. The CDR3 contains 16 residues. CDR3 coding DNA: TGCAGTGCTAGAGATTTTGGCGACTTAGGAGGCTACGAGCAGTACTTC. As protein: CSARDFGDLGGYEQYF.

The chain uses TRBV9 and TRBJ2-1; D gene uncertain. The J call may be faulty, since TRBJ2-7 better matches the DNA end. CDR3 length equals 15 residues. From germline, CDR1 is SGDLS and CDR2 YYNGEE. CDR3 DNA: TGTGCCAGCAGCGTAGAGGTGAGCTCCTACAATGAGCAGTACTTC. This codes for CASSVEVSSYNEQYF.

About this clonotype: The germline gene is not matched at one end of the junction; a read error may be the cause. The chain carries TRBV7-3 and TRBJ2-7; no clear D. The CDR3 contains 13 residues. Germline V lookup: CDR1 SGHTA, CDR2 FQGTGA. CDR3 bases: TGTGCCGGCAGCTTAGACATCCTCACCGAGCAGTACTTC. It yields the protein CAGSLDILTEQYF. Variable domain in full (rest from reference TRBV7-3 and TRBJ2-7): GAGVSQTPSNKVTEKGKYVELRCDPISGHTALYWYRQSLGQGPEFLIYFQGTGAADDSGLPNDRFFAVRPEGSVSTLKIQRTERGDSAVYLCAGSLDILTEQYFGPGTRLTVT.

J is TRBJ2-1 and V is TRBV27; 7 bases are shared with TRBD1. The V gene end was trimmed by 5 bases and the J gene end by 12 bases; junction bases not matched to a gene: 10. The CDR3 has 13 amino acids. Per the germline V gene, CDR1 is MNHEY and CDR2 is SMNVEV (reference sequence). The CDR3 DNA follows: TGTGCCAGCAGTCCCGACAGGGACACGGGGCAGTTCTTC. Protein: CASSPDRDTGQFF.

The CDR3, as DNA: TGCAGCGTTGTCAGCGGACAGGGGTCTTGGGAGCAGTACTTC. It codes for CSVVSGQGSWEQYF. V and J are TRBV29-1 and TRBJ2-7; 9 positions match TRBD1. Germline trimming cut 4 bases from V and 7 bases from J; bases unmatched to any gene: 11. There are 14 residues in the CDR3. Germline CDR1 SQVTM, CDR2 ANQGSEA.

V and J are TRBV5-8 and TRBJ2-6; 10 bases are a match to TRBD1. The CDR3 totals 17 residues. The V and J ends lost 4 bases and 2 bases, in that order; junction bases with no gene match: 6. The germline CDR1 and CDR2 sequences are SGHTS and YDEGEE. The CDR3 sequence is CASSPRGTGAGANVLTF. The CDR3 nucleotides read TGTGCCAGCAGCCCACGAGGGACAGGGGCTGGGGCCAACGTCCTGACTTTC.

V gene TRBV12-3 or TRBV12-4 combines with J gene TRBJ2-7; 8 bases fit TRBD1. The CDR3 sequence is 16 residues long. Trimming took 6 bases from V and 5 from J; bases not matched to a gene: 15. The CDR3 region is CASSTYRGWGPNEQYF. The CDR3 nucleotides read TGTGCCAGCAGCACGTACAGGGGGTGGGGTCCAAACGAGCAGTACTTC.

About this clonotype itself: At one boundary the junction diverges from the germline segment, which might be a read error. This sequence joins TRBV27 and TRBJ2-5, with TRBD1 matching over 7 bases. This CDR3 has 14 residues. Germline V lookup: CDR1 MNHEY, CDR2 SMNVEV (reference sequence). The CDR3 here is CARSADRVWETQYF. The CDR3 DNA sequence: TGTGCCCGCAGTGCCGACAGGGTTTGGGAGACCCAGTACTTC.

In its sample, this clonotype was seen many times. The V gene is TRBV5-5, the J gene TRBJ1-2, with 8 bases fitting TRBD1. Trimming took 3 bases from V and 4 from J; bases not matched to a gene: 11. Germline loops: CDR1 SGHKS, CDR2 YYEKEE (reference sequence). The CDR3 extends over 16 amino acids. CDR3 DNA: TGTGCCAGCAGCTCACAGGGACAGGCGTACCTCTATGGCTACACCTTC. As protein: CASSSQGQAYLYGYTF.

The chain is built from TRBV6-2 or TRBV6-3 and TRBJ1-2; TRBD1 agrees at 7 bases. Germline loops: CDR1 MNHEY, CDR2 SVGEGT. There are 15 residues in the CDR3. V lost 2 bases, J lost 8 bases, and 11 bases stayed unmatched. CDR3 in DNA: TGTGCCAGCAGTTACGGGTCGAAGGGGGCAGGAGGCTACACCTTC. It encodes CASSYGSKGAGGYTF.

The rearrangement joins TRBV29-1 to TRBJ1-4; D might be TRBD1 (5 bases). V lost 3 bases and J 10 bases, leaving 15 bases between the germline ends. The CDR3 covers 13 residues. Germline CDR1 is SQVTM and CDR2 is ANQGSEA. The CDR3 nucleotides are TGCAGCGTTGAGGGAGGGGATCTGGGAAAACTGTTTTTT. Encoded protein: CSVEGGDLGKLFF.

This clonotype has at least ten counts. This chain links TRBV6-5 with TRBJ2-7, with D uncertain. The V gene lost 2 bases and the J gene lost 1 base, with 6 bases spanning the gap. The germline CDR1 and CDR2 sequences are MNHEY and SVGAGI. This CDR3 comprises 13 residues. The CDR3 sequence is CASSYGVSYEQYF. CDR3 bases: TGTGCCAGCAGTTACGGCGTATCCTACGAGCAGTACTTC.

The rearrangement uses TRBV3-1 and TRBJ1-5; no clear D. The CDR3 runs 14 residues. The V and J ends lost 0 bases and 5 bases respectively, with 8 bases between them. Germline V gives CDR1 LGHDT, CDR2 YNNKEL (reference sequence). The CDR3 nucleotides read TGTGCCAGCAGCCAAGAGGTCGGGTATCAGCCCCAGCATTTT. Encoded protein: CASSQEVGYQPQHF.

V and J are TRBV20-1 and TRBJ1-2; tentative D call: TRBD1 (6 bases). The germline CDR1 and CDR2 sequences are DFQATT and SNEGSKA (reference sequence). CDR3 size: 12 residues. With 3 bases removed from V and 8 bases from J, the gap between germline ends came to 13 bases. The CDR3 coding sequence is TGCAGTGCTAGCCCAGGGGATGGGGGCTACACCTTC. This codes for CSASPGDGGYTF.

This clonotype has only one observation. This sequence joins TRBV12-3 or TRBV12-4 and TRBJ1-5; no firm D call. There are 12 residues in the CDR3. The germline V and J ends were trimmed by 3 bases and 6 bases, with 6 bases remaining between them. The CDR3 DNA sequence: TGTGCCAGCAGTTTCCAGTTTCAGCCCCAGCATTTT. It yields the protein CASSFQFQPQHF.

The chain combines TRBV9 with TRBJ2-1; 8 bases fit TRBD1. Germline CDR1 and CDR2: SGDLS and YYNGEE. The CDR3 is 14 amino acids. J was trimmed by 4 bases and V by 3 bases; bases with no gene match: 3. The CDR3 sequence: CASSAWTGYNEQFF. The CDR3 nucleotides are TGTGCCAGCAGCGCCTGGACAGGGTACAATGAGCAGTTCTTC.

The genes are TRBV20-1 and TRBJ1-5; tentative D call: TRBD1 (5 bases). V gave up 6 bases and J gave up 2 bases, with 14 bases separating them. This CDR3 has 14 amino acids. Germline CDR1 reads DFQATT; CDR2 reads SNEGSKA (reference sequence). The CDR3 reads CSAEIGGGNQPQHF. CDR3 nucleotides: TGCAGTGCCGAGATCGGGGGGGGCAATCAGCCCCAGCATTTT.

This clonotype was recorded a few times. The chain recombines TRBV18 with TRBJ2-5; TRBD2 agrees at 10 bases. The CDR3 runs to 15 residues. With V trimmed by 3 bases and J by 2 bases, 3 bases remained unmatched. Germline V lookup: CDR1 KGHSH, CDR2 LQKENI. The CDR3 bases are TGTGCCAGCTCACCGGTGACTAGCGGGCAAGAGACCCAGTACTTC. Protein: CASSPVTSGQETQYF.

The rearrangement links TRBV12-3 or TRBV12-4 to TRBJ2-1, with 7 bases that match TRBD2. This CDR3 contains 18 residues. The V gene end was trimmed by 0 bases and the J gene end by 5 bases; junction bases not matched to a gene: 13. CDR3 DNA sequence: TGTGCCAGCAGTTTAGCGTCCCTCCTCGCGGGAGTGGACAATGAGCAGTTCTTC. Protein product: CASSLASLLAGVDNEQFF.

The chain uses TRBV21-1 and TRBJ2-4; the table's TRBD2 call for D was not verified on the DNA. Near its end, the DNA agrees better with TRBJ2-7, so the J call may be wrong. TRBV21-1 is a pseudogene segment. The CDR3 has 14 residues. CDR3 DNA sequence: TGTGCCAGCAGCAAAGCAAGGGGAGGTGACGAGCAGTACTTC. The encoded protein is CASSKARGGDEQYF.

The CDR3 protein is CASTPSSSGYNEQFF. CDR3 nucleotides: TGTGCCAGCACCCCCAGTAGTAGCGGCTACAATGAGCAGTTCTTC. The chain uses TRBV11-2 and TRBJ2-1, with D perhaps matching TRBD2 (6 bases). Germline values: CDR1 SGHAT, CDR2 FQNNGV. V gave up 7 bases and J gave up 3 bases, with 16 bases separating them. The CDR3 is 15 amino acids.

The chain is built from TRBV10-3 and TRBJ1-1, with TRBD1 matching 7 bases. This CDR3 contains 14 residues. Germline V CDR1 and CDR2: ENHRY, SYGVKD. The trim removed 8 bases at V and 2 bases at J, leaving 8 bases unmatched. This CDR3 reads CAIGRTGVNTEAFF. The CDR3 coding sequence is TGTGCCATCGGGCGTACAGGGGTCAACACTGAAGCTTTCTTT.

This clonotype was counted between two and nine times. For the CDR3, the DNA is TGTGCCAGCAGCCAAGGAGAGGGGACCTTTCAAGAGACCCAGTACTTC. This sequence encodes CASSQGEGTFQETQYF. The chain has TRBV14 and TRBJ2-5; D might be TRBD1 or TRBD2, each matching 5 bases. This CDR3 is built from 16 residues. V lost 1 base, J lost 2 bases, and 14 bases lay in between. Looked up from germline, CDR1 is SGHDN and CDR2 is FVKESK.

The sample holds a few counts of this clonotype. The chain links TRBV7-2 to TRBJ2-3; the D is unclear. CDR3 length: 13 amino acids. In germline, CDR1 is SGHTA, CDR2 FQGNSA. The V and J ends lost 8 bases and 2 bases respectively, with 11 bases between them. The CDR3 DNA follows: TGTGCCAGCGCGGTGTCATTCACAGATACGCAGTATTTT. It specifies CASAVSFTDTQYF.

The chain is built from TRBV7-6 and TRBJ1-5, with a possible D match to TRBD1 (6 bases). This CDR3 spans 15 amino acids. Per germline, CDR1 SGHVS and CDR2 FNYEAQ. Between the trimmed V and J ends, which lost 1 base and 5 bases, there was a span of 12 bases. CDR3 DNA sequence: TGTGCCAGCAGCTTAGTCACAGGGATCGATCAGCCCCAGCATTTT. Translating it yields CASSLVTGIDQPQHF.

The chain combines TRBV7-8 with TRBJ2-7; 7 nucleotides align to TRBD2. V was pared by 5 bases and J by 1 base, with 11 bases of the junction left unmatched. The CDR3 extends over 16 amino acids. Germline lookup yields CDR1 SGHVS and CDR2 FQNEAQ. The CDR3 loop is CASSPGRLAASYEQYF. CDR3 bases: TGTGCCAGCAGCCCCGGTCGGCTAGCGGCTTCCTACGAGCAGTACTTC. Complete variable domain (other parts from reference TRBV7-8 and TRBJ2-7): GAGVSQSPRYKVAKRGQDVALRCDPISGHVSLFWYQQALGQGPEFLTYFQNEAQLDKSGLPSDRFFAERPEGSVSTLKIQRTQQEDSAVYLCASSPGRLAASYEQYFGPGTRLTVT.

This clonotype was observed a few times. The CDR3 sequence is CASTDNNQPQHF. The CDR3 nucleotides read TGTGCCAGCACCGATAACAATCAGCCCCAGCATTTT. The chain employs TRBV12-3 or TRBV12-4 and TRBJ1-5; no clear D. V was clipped by 7 bases and J by 3 bases, with 7 bases between them. The CDR3 is 12 residues long.

The chain links TRBV29-1 to TRBJ2-7; a possible D gene is TRBD2 (6 bases). V gave up 0 bases and J gave up 4 bases, with 13 bases separating them. This CDR3 comprises 14 residues. Germline V gene data show CDR1 as SQVTM and CDR2 as ANQGSEA. The CDR3 region has the DNA TGCAGCGTTGAAGATCAGGGCGCGGGATACGAGCAGTACTTC. Protein product: CSVEDQGAGYEQYF.

The chain joins TRBV7-6 to TRBJ2-1; possibly TRBD2 for D (5 bases). CDR3 length: 18 residues. With 5 bases removed from V and 0 bases from J, the gap between germline ends came to 20 bases. Germline CDR1 is SGHVS and CDR2 is FNYEAQ. The DNA for the CDR3 is TGTGCCAGCAGCGGCGCGGGCGGTTCGGGAAGCTCCTACAATGAGCAGTTCTTC. It encodes CASSGAGGSGSSYNEQFF.

The chain joins TRBV6-2 or TRBV6-3 to TRBJ2-5; D unclear. V was trimmed by 0 bases and J by 3 bases, leaving 8 bases between them. The CDR3 is 14 residues long. The germline CDR1 and CDR2 sequences are MNHEY and SVGEGT. CDR3 coding DNA: TGTGCCAGCAGTTACTCGAAAGAGAAAGAGACCCAGTACTTC. Protein product: CASSYSKEKETQYF.